This T cell receptor (beta chain) was captured by sequencing in a study of blood T cell repertoires in COVID-19 (TCRdb year 2020). Describing the broader study: The collaborator samples originated in the United States, Italy and Spain and spanned the acute and convalescent phases of COVID-19. The material from the prospective study consisted of cDNA or gDNA derived from T cells, B-cell-depleted T cells, or PBMCs. Subjects who had been exposed to COVID-19, were actively infected with it, or had recovered from it provided the deeply sampled blood TCRbeta repertoires that made up the dataset. The repertoires were released in a freely available public database intended as a resource for research on the immune response to SARS-CoV-2. Samples came from the ongoing ImmuneRACE study (first 160 participants) plus 1,254 subjects from 6 global collaborators. A de-identified subject ID, COVID-19 status, age in years and sex were almost always included in the sample metadata. Where available, HLA class I and class II types were obtained from metadata supplied by the sample provider rather than from assay-based typing.

Cut back by 5 bases and 5 bases, the V and J ends lie 12 bases apart. CDR1 is given as MNHEY and CDR2 as SVGAGI, both from the germline V gene. Reading from cysteine to phenylalanine, the CDR3 counts 13 amino acids. Only the CDR3 region is kept as DNA, spanning 39 bases read in frame from base 1. This clone appeared once. It has no known antigen specificity. Within one base of it there is no much larger clone, and no base qualities were kept. What the research found in general, with its limitations: How much clinical and demographic metadata was included differed by source and by participant, and the metadata was provided uncurated.

Enrolling through a virtual design, the prospective study's participants ranged in age from roughly 18 to 95 years and lived across 24 United States geographic areas. Cohort assignment in the prospective study relied on participant-reported clinical history from a screening survey and a study questionnaire. In the prospective study, mobile phlebotomists collected whole blood, serum and a nasopharyngeal or oropharyngeal swab from each participant. Over a 2-month period, participants in the prospective study had the option of providing additional blood draws and questionnaires. Before DNA extraction, blood samples from the prospective study were shipped at room temperature or frozen. TCRbeta CDR3 regions were amplified from genomic DNA by means of the immunoSEQ Assay, a bias-controlled multiplex PCR. Per the source publication's procedure: Nucleated cell counts per sample were estimated from amplification of reference gene primers within the assay. Sequence reads were collapsed and filtered to measure the absolute abundance of every unique TCRbeta CDR3 rearrangement. For each sample, productive Simpson clonality was calculated as the square root of Simpson's diversity index over productive rearrangements. In TCRdb, the immuneACCESS table is reduced to in-frame sequences with V and J assigned. These tables do not hold every clone; where another copy was compared, an unresolved V gene accounts for under half, and the others remain unexplained. The V and J calls and clone size come from that table; D and trimming were worked out from the DNA. The sample table records 200,000 to 250,000 clones; 65% to 90% of these occur just once. Jointly, the top ten make up just under 9% of the sample.

This TCR came from a woman aged 45-65 years with acute COVID-19. Sequencing was carried out using PBMCs or T cells enriched from blood (not recorded which). The chain is made from TRBV6-5 and TRBJ1-2; possibly the D gene is TRBD1, per 5 matching bases. The CDR3 corresponds to CASSLTGVYGYTF. The DNA is TGTGCCAGCAGTCTGACGGGGGTTTATGGCTACACCTTC.